This T cell receptor beta chain was sequenced during a study of shared clonotypes between healthy human individuals. General study results and limits: With a handful of donors compared, around 4.7% of naive CD4 clonotypes were shared. At large depth, rarefaction still showed sorted-subset sequencing to be incomplete. Sampling was confined to blood; repertoires within tissues likely differ.

The germline V gene encodes CDR1 SGDLS and CDR2 YYNGEE. V lost 4 bases, J lost 2 bases, and 8 bases lay in between. The CDR3 is 13 amino acids. Details on this clone: Its matching antigen is unknown.

Assay: immunoSEQ multiplex PCR; the TCRdb copy retains only in-frame clones and omits some. The repertoire consists of some 1.5 million clones, with more than 95% occurring once and the leading ten covering 1.2%. V is TRBV9 and J is TRBJ2-3; D gene uncertain. The receptor's source is a man aged 30 to 45 in good health. The specimen was naive CD4+ T cells sorted from blood. The sample's subset: CD45RA+ positively selected. The CDR3 is CASSTSYTDTQYF. The CDR3 DNA reads TGTGCCAGCAGCACCTCGTACACAGATACGCAGTATTTT.